The rows below give T cell receptor beta chains drawn from one sample of a study of cytotoxic CD8 clonotypes in ibrutinib-treated CLL. Measured with immunoSEQ multiplex PCR; TCRdb has only the in-frame clones, and not every one. Altogether 110,000 to 150,000 clones are present, under 95% being singletons, with the ten largest covering under 14%. The specimen comprised PBMCs, sampled after 12 months of ibrutinib treatment. The source is a human donor with chronic lymphocytic leukemia. The CDR3 runs from the conserved cysteine through the conserved F or W. D genes are given only for firm matches. The size of a clone is reported for some rows only, either as once, few or many, or as a class for expanded clones.

>14|TRBJ2-7|-|-|TRBV5-4
CASSLGRTHYEQYF
>13|TRBJ2-3|-|-|TRBV28
CASSLNTADTQYF
>14|TRBJ1-2|-|-|TRBV9
CASSVLGQSYGYTF
>15|TRBJ2-1|TRBD2|-|TRBV4-1
CASSHPLAGGNEQFF
>17|TRBJ1-5|-|-|TRBV28
CASSLWGGDYSNQPQHF
>16|TRBJ2-1|TRBD2|once|TRBV27
CASSSSSGRLGNEQFF
>15|TRBJ2-1|TRBD1|-|TRBV6-5
CASRLTGGLYNEQFF
>16|TRBJ2-1|-|-|TRBV19
CASSIGGIPPYNEQFF
>15|TRBJ2-7|TRBD1|-|TRBV6-1
CATSRGGTGVVEQYF
>15|TRBJ1-1|-|-|TRBV6-1
CASSEVGVDGFGAFF
>15|TRBJ2-2|TRBD1|once|TRBV7-3
CASSLTVGTGGELFF